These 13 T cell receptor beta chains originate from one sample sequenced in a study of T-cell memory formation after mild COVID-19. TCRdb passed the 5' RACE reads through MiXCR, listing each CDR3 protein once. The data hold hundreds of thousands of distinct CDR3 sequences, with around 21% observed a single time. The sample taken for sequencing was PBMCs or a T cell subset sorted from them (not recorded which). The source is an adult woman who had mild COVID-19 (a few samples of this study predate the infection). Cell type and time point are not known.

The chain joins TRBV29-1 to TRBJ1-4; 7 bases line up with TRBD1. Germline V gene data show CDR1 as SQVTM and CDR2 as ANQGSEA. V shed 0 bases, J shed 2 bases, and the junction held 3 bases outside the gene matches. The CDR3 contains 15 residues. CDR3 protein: CSVEDPTGTNEKLFF. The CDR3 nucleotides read TGCAGCGTTGAAGACCCGACAGGGACTAATGAAAAACTGTTTTTT.

The CDR3 region has the DNA TGTGCCAGCAGCCCCATGGGGAATGAGCAGTTCTTC. This gives the protein CASSPMGNEQFF. The gene calls are TRBV12-3 or TRBV12-4 and TRBJ2-1; D unresolved. This CDR3 is 12 amino acids long. The germline V and J ends were trimmed by 6 bases and 7 bases, with 10 bases remaining between them.

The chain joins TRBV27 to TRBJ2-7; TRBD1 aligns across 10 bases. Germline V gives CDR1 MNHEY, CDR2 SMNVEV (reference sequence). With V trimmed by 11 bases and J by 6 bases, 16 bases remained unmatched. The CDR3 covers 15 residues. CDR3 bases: TGTGCCTGCCAAACTGGGACAGGGGTCCTCCGCGAGCAGTACTTC. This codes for CACQTGTGVLREQYF.

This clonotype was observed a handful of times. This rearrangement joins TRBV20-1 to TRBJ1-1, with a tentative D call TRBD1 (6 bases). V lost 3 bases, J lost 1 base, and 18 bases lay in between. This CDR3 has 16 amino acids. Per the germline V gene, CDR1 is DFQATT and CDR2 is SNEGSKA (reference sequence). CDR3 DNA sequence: TGCAGTGCTAGGAGGCAACTGGACAGATCGAACACTGAAGCTTTCTTT. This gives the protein CSARRQLDRSNTEAFF.

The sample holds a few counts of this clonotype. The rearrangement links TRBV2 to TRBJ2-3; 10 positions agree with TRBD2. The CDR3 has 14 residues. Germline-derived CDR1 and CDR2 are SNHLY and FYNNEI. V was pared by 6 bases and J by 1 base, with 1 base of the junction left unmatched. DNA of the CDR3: TGTGCCAGCAGAGGGACTAGCGGCACAGATACGCAGTATTTT. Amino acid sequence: CASRGTSGTDTQYF.

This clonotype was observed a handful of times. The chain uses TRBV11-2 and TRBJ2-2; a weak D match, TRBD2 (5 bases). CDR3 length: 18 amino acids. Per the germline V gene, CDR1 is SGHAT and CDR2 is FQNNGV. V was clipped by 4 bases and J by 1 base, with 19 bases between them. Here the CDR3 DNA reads TGTGCCAGCAGCTCCTCTTTTGTCCGCGCGGGGAACACCGGGGAGCTGTTTTTT. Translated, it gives CASSSSFVRAGNTGELFF. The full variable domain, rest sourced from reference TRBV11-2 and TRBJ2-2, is EAGVAQSPRYKIIEKRQSVAFWCNPISGHATLYWYQQILGQGPKLLIQFQNNGVVDDSQLPKDRFSAERLKGVDSTLKIQPAKLEDSAVYLCASSSSFVRAGNTGELFFGEGSRLTVL.

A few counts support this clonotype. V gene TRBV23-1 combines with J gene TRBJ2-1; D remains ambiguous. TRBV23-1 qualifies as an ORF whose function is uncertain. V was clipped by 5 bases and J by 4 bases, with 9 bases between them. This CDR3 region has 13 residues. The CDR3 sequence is CASSWTVYNEQFF. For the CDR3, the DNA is TGCGCCAGCAGTTGGACGGTTTACAATGAGCAGTTCTTC.

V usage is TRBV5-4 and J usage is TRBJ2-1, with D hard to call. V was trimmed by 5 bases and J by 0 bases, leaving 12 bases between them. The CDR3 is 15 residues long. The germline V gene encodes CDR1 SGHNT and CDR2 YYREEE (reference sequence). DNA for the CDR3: TGTGCCAGCAGAATCACTCCGTCCTCCTACAATGAGCAGTTCTTC. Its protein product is CASRITPSSYNEQFF. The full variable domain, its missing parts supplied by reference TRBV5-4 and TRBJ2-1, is ETGVTQSPTHLIKTRGQQVTLRCSSQSGHNTVSWYQQALGQGPQFIFQYYREEENGRGNFPPRFSGLQFPNYSSELNVNALELDDSALYLCASRITPSSYNEQFFGPGTRLTVL.

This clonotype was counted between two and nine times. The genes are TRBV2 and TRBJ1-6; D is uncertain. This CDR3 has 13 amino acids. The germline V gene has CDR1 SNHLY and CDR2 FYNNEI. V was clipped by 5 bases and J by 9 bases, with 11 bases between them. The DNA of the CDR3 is TGTGCCAGCAGTTCCTTAGCAGGTTCACCCCTCCACTTT. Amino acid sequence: CASSSLAGSPLHF.

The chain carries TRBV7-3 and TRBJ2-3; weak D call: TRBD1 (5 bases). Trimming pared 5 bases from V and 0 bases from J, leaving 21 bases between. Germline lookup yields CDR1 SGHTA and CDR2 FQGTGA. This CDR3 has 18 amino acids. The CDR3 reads CASSPGAYSPRSTDTQYF. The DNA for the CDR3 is TGTGCCAGCAGCCCTGGGGCATACAGTCCCCGAAGCACAGATACGCAGTATTTT.

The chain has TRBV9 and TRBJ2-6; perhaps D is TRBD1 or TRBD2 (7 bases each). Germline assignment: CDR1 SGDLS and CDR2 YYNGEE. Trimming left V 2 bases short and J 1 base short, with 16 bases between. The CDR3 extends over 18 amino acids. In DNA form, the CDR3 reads TGTGCCAGCAGCGTGGGGAGGGACAGCTCTTCTGGGGCCAACGTCCTGACTTTC. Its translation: CASSVGRDSSSGANVLTF.

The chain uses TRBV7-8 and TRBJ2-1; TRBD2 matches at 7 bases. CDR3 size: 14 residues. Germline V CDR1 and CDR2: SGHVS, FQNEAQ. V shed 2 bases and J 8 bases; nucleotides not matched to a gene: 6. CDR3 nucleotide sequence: TGTGCCAGCAGCTTAAAAGGCGGGAGCTATGAGCAGTTCTTC. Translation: CASSLKGGSYEQFF. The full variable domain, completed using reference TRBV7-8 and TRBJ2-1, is GAGVSQSPRYKVAKRGQDVALRCDPISGHVSLFWYQQALGQGPEFLTYFQNEAQLDKSGLPSDRFFAERPEGSVSTLKIQRTQQEDSAVYLCASSLKGGSYEQFFGPGTRLTVL.

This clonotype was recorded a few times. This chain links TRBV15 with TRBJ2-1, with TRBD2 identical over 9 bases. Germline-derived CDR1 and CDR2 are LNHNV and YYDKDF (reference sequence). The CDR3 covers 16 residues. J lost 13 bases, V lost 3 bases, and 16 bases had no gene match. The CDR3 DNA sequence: TGTGCCACCAGCAGCCCCGGGAGAGCGGGGGGCGCAGTCCAGTTCTTC. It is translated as CATSSPGRAGGAVQFF.